This T cell receptor beta chain was recovered during a study of sequential checkpoint blockade in melanoma. This CDR3 has 13 amino acids. Germline loops: CDR1 MNHGY, CDR2 SAAAGT. V was clipped by 4 bases and J by 8 bases, with 9 bases between them. Documented treatment: randomized to nivolumab then ipilimumab (arm A) or the reverse (arm B). Using immunoSEQ multiplex PCR, the repertoire was profiled, and TCRdb retains in-frame clones only, with some absent. The data show 2,500 to 3,000 clones, approximately 22% seen once. The sequence was obtained from a human donor with melanoma. This sample comprised tumor tissue (inferred from file names), obtained from a patient given nivolumab and ipilimumab in sequence. This chain joins TRBV6-8 and TRBJ1-6; D is unresolved. The CDR3 sequence is CASSSGEHSPLHF. CDR3 nucleotides: TGTGCCAGCAGTTCCGGGGAACATTCACCCCTCCACTTT.